One sample yielded the 10 T cell receptor beta chains listed below, sequenced in a study of immune evolution from preneoplasia to lung adenocarcinoma (TCRdb year 2021). The library was made by the immunoSEQ multiplex PCR assay. The immuneACCESS repertoire file appears here via TCRdb, limited to in-frame rearrangements. These files lack a portion of the clones; in checked studies, under half of the deficit traces to unresolved V genes, and the cause of the others is not known. Recorded for this sample are roughly 10,000 clones; 76% of them occurred a single time. The ten largest account for about 30% of the sample. The sequencing sample was made of FFPE normal lung tissue adjacent to the tumor. The receptors stem from a person between 60 and 70 years old with lung adenocarcinoma. Some clones in this sample may be carry-over from other donors' samples.

This chain joins TRBV5-4 and TRBJ2-7, with D tentatively TRBD2 (5 bases). The CDR3 is made up of 13 amino acids. Trimming pared 4 bases from V and 6 bases from J, leaving 14 bases between. Germline V gene data show CDR1 as SGHNT and CDR2 as YYREEE (reference sequence). As DNA, the CDR3 is TGTGCCAGCAGCCCCCTGAGGGCGGCCGAGCAGTACTTC. Translating it yields CASSPLRAAEQYF.

This sequence joins TRBV6-1 and TRBJ1-2; weak D call: TRBD1 (5 bases). Germline V gene lookup returns CDR1 MNHNS and CDR2 SASEGT. CDR3 length: 13 residues. The V end was cut by 3 bases, the J end by 6 bases, with 11 bases between. CDR3 residues: CASSEGTFDGYTF. The CDR3 region has the DNA TGTGCCAGCAGTGAGGGGACCTTCGATGGCTACACCTTC.

On this clone: One junction end does not reproduce the germline sequence, and a read error may be involved. The J gene is TRBJ1-2, the V gene TRBV18; the D gene is possibly TRBD1 (5 bases). The CDR3 totals 16 residues. Germline lookup yields CDR1 KGHSH and CDR2 LQKENI. The CDR3: CASSPPHLTANYGYTF. The CDR3 coding sequence is TGTGCCAGCTCGCCACCTCATCTGACAGCCAACTATGGCTACACCTTC.

This clone was counted once. This chain's CDR3 is CATSQGGNYGYTF. The DNA of the CDR3 is TGTGCCACCAGCCAGGGGGGGAACTATGGCTACACCTTC. This rearrangement joins TRBV15 to TRBJ1-2; 7 bases align to TRBD1. Germline V CDR1 and CDR2: LNHNV, YYDKDF (reference sequence). The CDR3 has 13 amino acids. J lost 2 bases, V lost 5 bases, and 2 bases had no gene match. The full variable domain, completed using reference TRBV15 and TRBJ1-2, is DAMVIQNPRYQVTQFGKPVTLSCSQTLNHNVMYWYQQKSSQAPKLLFHYYDKDFNNEADTPDNFQSRRPNTSFCFLDIRSPGLGDTAMYLCATSQGGNYGYTFGSGTRLTVV.

The rearrangement uses TRBV7-8 and TRBJ1-3, with 7 nucleotides matching TRBD1. V lost 5 bases and J lost 1; bases outside the gene matches: 14. The CDR3 is 18 residues long. In germline, CDR1 is SGHVS, CDR2 FQNEAQ. The CDR3: CASSPKLRTGESGNTIYF. The DNA for the CDR3 is TGTGCCAGCAGCCCCAAGCTCCGCACAGGGGAATCTGGAAACACCATATATTTT.

The gene calls are TRBV19 and TRBJ2-1; 7 nucleotides match TRBD2. The germline V gene encodes CDR1 LNHDA and CDR2 SQIVND (reference sequence). Unmatched junction bases numbered 9, after V lost 4 bases and J lost 3 bases. CDR3 length: 16 amino acids. The CDR3 region has the DNA TGTGCCAGTAGTAAGCACCGAGGGGACTACTACAATGAGCAGTTCTTC. Translated: CASSKHRGDYYNEQFF.

The chain links TRBV19 to TRBJ1-2; TRBD1 matches 9 bases. The CDR3 contains 14 residues. V gave up 3 bases and J gave up 4 bases; unmatched junction bases: 3. CDR1 and CDR2 (germline): LNHDA, SQIVND (reference sequence). As DNA, the CDR3 is TGTGCCAGTAGTATCGGGACAGGGAGCTATGGCTACACCTTC. Amino acid sequence: CASSIGTGSYGYTF.

The chain employs TRBV28 and TRBJ2-5; TRBD1 matches at 9 bases. Germline V gives CDR1 MDHEN, CDR2 SYDVKM. The V segment lost 3 bases and the J segment 5 bases; nucleotides outside the gene matches: 4. This CDR3 has 14 residues. CDR3 protein: CASSFQQGAETQYF. Here the CDR3 DNA reads TGTGCCAGCAGTTTTCAACAGGGGGCCGAGACCCAGTACTTC.

This clone was seen only a few times. The rearrangement uses TRBV29-1 and TRBJ1-1, with 7 bases identical to TRBD1. J lost 2 bases, V lost 7 bases, and 7 bases had no gene match. Per germline, CDR1 SQVTM and CDR2 ANQGSEA. CDR3 size: 13 residues. CDR3 region: CSAPGQTNTEAFF. DNA of the CDR3: TGCAGCGCTCCGGGACAGACCAACACTGAAGCTTTCTTT.

V is TRBV18 and J is TRBJ2-1; TRBD1 might be the D (6 bases). V lost 3 bases and J 8 bases, leaving 17 bases between the germline ends. Per germline, CDR1 KGHSH and CDR2 LQKENI. The CDR3 consists of 15 residues. CDR3 DNA sequence: TGTGCCAGCTCACCCTCTATACAGGGCGGCGATGAGCAGTTCTTC. This encodes CASSPSIQGGDEQFF.